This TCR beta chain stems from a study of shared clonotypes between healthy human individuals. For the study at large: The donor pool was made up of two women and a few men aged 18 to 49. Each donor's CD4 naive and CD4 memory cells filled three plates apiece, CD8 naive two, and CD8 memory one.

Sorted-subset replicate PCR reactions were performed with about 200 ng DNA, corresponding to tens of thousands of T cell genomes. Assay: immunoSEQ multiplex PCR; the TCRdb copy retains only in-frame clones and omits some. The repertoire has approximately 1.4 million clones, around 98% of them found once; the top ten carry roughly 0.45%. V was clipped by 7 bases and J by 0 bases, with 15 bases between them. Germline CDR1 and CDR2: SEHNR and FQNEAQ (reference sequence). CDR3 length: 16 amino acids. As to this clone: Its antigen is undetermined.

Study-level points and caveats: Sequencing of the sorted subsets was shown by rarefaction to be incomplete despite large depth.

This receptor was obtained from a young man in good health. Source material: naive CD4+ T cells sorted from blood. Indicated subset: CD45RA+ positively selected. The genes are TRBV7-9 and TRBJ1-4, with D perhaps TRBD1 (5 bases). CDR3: CASISTTDATNEKLFF. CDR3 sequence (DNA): TGTGCCAGCATCTCTACGACAGATGCAACTAATGAAAAACTGTTTTTT. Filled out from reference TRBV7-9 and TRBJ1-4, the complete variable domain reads DTGVSQNPRHKITKRGQNVTFRCDPISEHNRLYWYRQTLGQGPEFLTYFQNEAQLEKSRLLSDRFSAERPKGSFSTLEIQRTEQGDSAMYLCASISTTDATNEKLFFGSGTQLSVL.